The 19 T cell receptor beta chains reported below all come from one sample, sequenced in a study of immune evolution from preneoplasia to lung adenocarcinoma. Assay: immunoSEQ multiplex PCR; the TCRdb copy retains only in-frame clones and omits some. The table has under 4,500 clones, roughly 77% seen once. Sequenced material: FFPE invasive lung adenocarcinoma tissue. These receptors were collected from an older person with invasive lung adenocarcinoma. Some clones in this sample may be carry-over from other donors' samples.

This clone has a handful of counts. The chain is built from TRBV6-1 and TRBJ2-1; 9 bases are a match to TRBD2. CDR3 length equals 14 residues. Germline-derived CDR1 and CDR2 are MNHNS and SASEGT. Trimming at V came to 10 bases and at J to 0 bases, leaving 4 bases not matched to a gene. The CDR3 sequence is CATRGGDSYNEQFF. The CDR3 bases are TGTGCCACCCGCGGGGGGGACTCCTACAATGAGCAGTTCTTC.

This clone was found once. The chain couples TRBV30 to TRBJ2-2; 10 nucleotides align to TRBD2. CDR1 is GTSNPN and CDR2 is SVGIG in the germline V gene (reference sequence). The CDR3 totals 18 residues. The trim removed 0 bases at V and 0 bases at J, leaving 7 bases unmatched. The CDR3 sequence: CAWSVPGLAIPNTGELFF. The CDR3 DNA sequence: TGTGCCTGGAGTGTCCCGGGACTAGCGATCCCGAACACCGGGGAGCTGTTTTTT.

The rearrangement uses TRBV11-3 and TRBJ2-1, with 8 bases aligning to TRBD2. After removal of 7 bases from V and 5 bases from J, the junction contained 19 bases not matched to a gene. Germline V lookup: CDR1 SGHNT, CDR2 YENEEA. The CDR3 consists of 18 residues. CDR3 nucleotides: TGTGCCAGCACCCCTCCCCTGACCCTGGCTAGCGGGCACAATGAGCAGTTCTTC. This codes for CASTPPLTLASGHNEQFF.

This chain connects TRBV6-5 to TRBJ2-1; D perhaps matches TRBD1 (5 bases). The CDR3 covers 12 residues. Germline values: CDR1 MNHEY, CDR2 SVGAGI. With 0 bases removed from V and 15 bases from J, the gap between germline ends came to 12 bases. CDR3 sequence reads: CASSYSRKGWFF. Written as DNA, the CDR3 is TGTGCCAGCAGTTACTCACGGAAGGGGTGGTTCTTC.

This clone was seen just once. V is TRBV5-5 and J is TRBJ2-6; D is perhaps TRBD1 (6 bases). V lost 1 base and J 0 bases, leaving 17 bases between the germline ends. This CDR3 contains 19 residues. In germline, CDR1 is SGHKS, CDR2 YYEKEE (reference sequence). DNA for the CDR3: TGTGCCAGCAGCTTGACCTTCCCCCGACAGGCCTCTGGGGCCAACGTCCTGACTTTC. This translates into CASSLTFPRQASGANVLTF. Supplemented by reference TRBV5-5 and TRBJ2-6, the full variable domain reads DAGVTQSPTHLIKTRGQQVTLRCSPISGHKSVSWYQQVLGQGPQFIFQYYEKEERGRGNFPDRFSARQFPNYSSELNVNALLLGDSALYLCASSLTFPRQASGANVLTFGAGSRLTVL.

This chain connects TRBV12-5 to TRBJ2-3, with D perhaps assigned TRBD1 or TRBD2 (5 bases each). Germline values: CDR1 LGHNT, CDR2 FRNRAP. The CDR3 consists of 14 residues. V lost 6 bases and J 0 bases, leaving 10 bases between the germline ends. CDR3 nucleotide sequence: TGTGCTAGTGGGTGGGGGATAAGCACAGATACGCAGTATTTT. Protein: CASGWGISTDTQYF.

This rearrangement joins TRBV21-1 to TRBJ2-5. TRBV21-1 is tagged as a pseudogene. CDR3 length: 12 residues. DNA for the CDR3: TGTGCCAGCAGGGCGACTGGGGGGACCCAGTACTTC. Its protein product is CASRATGGTQYF.

This clone was recorded once. The chain employs TRBV27 and TRBJ1-4, with D possibly matching TRBD1 (6 bases). V gave up 5 bases and J gave up 3 bases, with 13 bases separating them. The CDR3 runs to 15 residues. Germline CDR1 reads MNHEY; CDR2 reads SMNVEV (reference sequence). CDR3 sequence reads: CASSRQGRSNEKLFF. CDR3 nucleotides: TGTGCCAGCAGTAGGCAGGGGCGGTCTAATGAAAAACTGTTTTTT. Complete variable domain (other parts from reference TRBV27 and TRBJ1-4): EAQVTQNPRYLITVTGKKLTVTCSQNMNHEYMSWYRQDPGLGLRQIYYSMNVEVTDKGDVPEGYKVSRKEKRNFPLILESPSPNQTSLYFCASSRQGRSNEKLFFGSGTQLSVL.

This clone was observed once. The chain combines TRBV6-1 with TRBJ1-2, with unresolved D. Per germline, CDR1 MNHNS and CDR2 SASEGT. V was pared by 7 bases and J by 4 bases, with 19 bases between. The CDR3 has 15 amino acids. The CDR3 bases are TGTGCCAGCACCGAACGAAAAAACGGGGTCTATGGCTACACCTTC. This translates into CASTERKNGVYGYTF.

This sequence joins TRBV5-1 and TRBJ2-3, with D perhaps TRBD2 (6 bases). Germline values: CDR1 SGHRS, CDR2 YFSETQ. Trimming cost V 4 bases and J 5 bases, with 17 bases left between them. The CDR3 runs to 15 residues. Here the CDR3 DNA reads TGCGCCAGCAGCCGGGACTCCCAACGGGTAGATACGCAGTATTTT. Its protein is CASSRDSQRVDTQYF.

The chain recombines TRBV27 with TRBJ2-7, with D tentatively TRBD1 or TRBD2 (5 bases each). Germline V lookup: CDR1 MNHEY, CDR2 SMNVEV (reference sequence). The CDR3 covers 19 residues. The V end was cut by 6 bases, the J end by 0 bases, with 27 bases between. The CDR3 region is CASSSSGPTNLRGSYEQYF. CDR3 bases: TGTGCCAGCAGCTCCTCGGGACCTACGAACCTAAGGGGCTCCTACGAGCAGTACTTC.

CDR3 nucleotides: TGTGCCAGCAGCTTAGATTGGGGCACTGAAGCTTTCTTT. Its protein product is CASSLDWGTEAFF. The chain links TRBV11-3 to TRBJ1-1, with no clear D. Trimming stripped 0 bases from V and 4 bases from J, with 6 bases between. Per the germline V gene, CDR1 is SGHNT and CDR2 is YENEEA. This CDR3 spans 13 amino acids. Variable domain in full (rest from reference TRBV11-3 and TRBJ1-1): EAGVVQSPRYKIIEKKQPVAFWCNPISGHNTLYWYLQNLGQGPELLIRYENEEAVDDSQLPKDRFSAERLKGVDSTLKIQPAELGDSAVYLCASSLDWGTEAFFGQGTRLTVV.

The chain recombines TRBV19 with TRBJ1-2; D gene ambiguous. Trimming cost V 10 bases and J 0 bases, with 15 bases left between them. CDR1 and CDR2 from the germline V gene are LNHDA and SQIVND (reference sequence). CDR3 length equals 14 residues. CDR3 amino acids: CANTIIDANYGYTF. As DNA, the CDR3 is TGTGCCAACACAATCATAGACGCTAACTATGGCTACACCTTC.

This clone was counted only a few times. V usage is TRBV9 and J usage is TRBJ1-3; 7 nucleotides match TRBD1. CDR1 is SGDLS, CDR2 YYNGEE, per germline. The CDR3 loop spans 17 amino acids. The trim removed 4 bases at V and 0 bases at J, leaving 10 bases unmatched. In DNA, the CDR3 is TGTGCCAGCAGCTTTCCTCAGGGGGGTACCTCTGGAAACACCATATATTTT. It codes for CASSFPQGGTSGNTIYF.

This clone is termed large (0.1 to 1%). This rearrangement joins TRBV9 to TRBJ2-7, with a tentative D call TRBD1 (5 bases). Germline V gene sequence: CDR1 SGDLS, CDR2 YYNGEE. Trimming shortened V by 0 bases and J by 0 bases, and 7 bases separated the two germline ends. This CDR3 comprises 14 residues. The CDR3: CASSVEDISYEQYF. CDR3 sequence (DNA): TGTGCCAGCAGCGTAGAGGACATCTCCTACGAGCAGTACTTC.

The rearrangement uses TRBV18 and TRBJ1-5; D possibly corresponds to TRBD1 (6 bases). V was pared by 3 bases and J by 2 bases, with 14 bases between. The germline CDR1 and CDR2 sequences are KGHSH and LQKENI. CDR3 length: 16 amino acids. In DNA, the CDR3 is TGTGCCAGCTCACCTTATACAGGGCCCGGCAATCAGCCCCAGCATTTT. Amino acid sequence: CASSPYTGPGNQPQHF.

The chain links TRBV2 to TRBJ1-5; no definite D call. V dropped 2 bases and J dropped 7 bases, with 12 bases sitting between them. Germline assignment: CDR1 SNHLY and CDR2 FYNNEI. The CDR3 contains 14 residues. CDR3 nucleotide sequence: TGTGCCAGCAGTGAAACGGGGTCGGGACAGCCCCAGCATTTT. Amino acid sequence: CASSETGSGQPQHF.

The J gene is TRBJ2-3, the V gene TRBV20-1; D might be TRBD2 (5 bases). The CDR3 consists of 11 residues. The germline V and J ends were trimmed by 5 bases and 8 bases, with 11 bases remaining between them. CDR1 and CDR2 from the germline V gene are DFQATT and SNEGSKA (reference sequence). As DNA, the CDR3 is TGCAGTGCTGACGGACTTGGTACGCAGTATTTT. Its protein is CSADGLGTQYF.

This rearrangement joins TRBV15 to TRBJ2-3; D is undetermined. This CDR3 spans 11 amino acids. V was clipped by 3 bases and J by 8 bases, with 6 bases between them. Germline V gives CDR1 LNHNV, CDR2 YYDKDF (reference sequence). CDR3 residues: CATSSGITQYF. CDR3 nucleotide sequence: TGTGCCACCAGCAGCGGAATTACGCAGTATTTT.